This TCR beta chain was identified in a study of OX40 agonist ivuxolimab in advanced cancers. For context, the study as a whole: Ivuxolimab, which targeted the costimulatory receptor OX40 (CD134), was an agonistic, fully human IgG2 monoclonal antibody. Of the roughly 54 dose-escalation patients, hepatocellular carcinoma was present in roughly 19, melanoma in around 15, renal cell carcinoma in 9 and head and neck cancer in 9. Peripheral TCRbeta sequencing aimed to test whether ivuxolimab altered TCR sequence diversity and caused clonal T-cell expansion. Partial responses occurred in three dose-escalation patients: two with cutaneous melanoma and one with hepatocellular carcinoma. Intravenous ivuxolimab was administered to patients every 2 weeks at six dose levels: 0.01, 0.1, 0.3, 1.5, 3 and 10 mg/kg. Patients were allowed to have had prior anti-PD-1, anti-PD-L1 or anti-CTLA-4 therapy, and around 43% of the dose-escalation patients had been treated with checkpoint inhibitors. A male proportion of 82.7% and a mean age of 60 years, ranging from about 23 to 90, were recorded for the dose-escalation cohort. The paper covers the monotherapy dose-escalation part of the phase I ivuxolimab trial, which included N of about 56 patients.

Patients with autoimmune disease history or receiving systemic immunosuppression were excluded from the trial. In every dose cohort, peripheral blood was drawn for TCR sequencing at baseline, cycle 4 day 1, and cycle 7 day 1. Samples came from an open-label, multicenter, first-in-human phase I dose-escalation trial of ivuxolimab. Adults with locally advanced or metastatic melanoma, renal cell carcinoma, hepatocellular carcinoma or head and neck squamous cell carcinoma were enrolled in the trial. Before TCR sequencing, CD4+ and CD8+ T cells were separately sorted from peripheral blood. Summary of the overall study and its limitations: Low levels of normalized T-cell clonal expansion were also seen in some patients who did not respond. Antigen specificity was not determined for the clonally expanded peripheral T cells. After ivuxolimab, CD8+ T cells had more expanded clones than CD4+ T cells on average. At doses of 0.1 to 3.0 mg/kg, clonal expansion of both CD4+ and CD8+ blood T cells was observed from baseline to week 6. In the 0.1-3.0 mg/kg groups, partial responders had among the lowest normalized peripheral clonal expansion, particularly in CD8+ T cells.

With respect to this clone: Its cognate antigen has yet to be identified. Base quality data are lacking; no much larger clone is found one base away.

CDR1 LGHNA and CDR2 YNFKEQ were looked up in the germline V gene. Inclusive of the bounding cysteine and phenylalanine, the CDR3 is 14 residues long. Only the CDR3 DNA is retained, 42 bases long and in frame from the first base. The germline V and J ends show losses of 4 bases and 3 bases respectively, and no gene match explains 4 bases of the junction. To sequence the TCRbeta CDR3 region, genomic DNA was isolated from the sorted cells. The immunoSEQ Assay was used to sequence the TCRbeta CDR3 regions. TCRdb's version of the immuneACCESS table is confined to in-frame rearrangements and falls short of the full clone set. An unresolved V gene accounts for under half of the shortfall where checked; the remainder is of unknown origin. The sample data list around 63,000 clones, and 85% to 90% of these were observed just once. Together, the top ten hold roughly a tenth of the sample.

The receptor chain draws on TRBV4-2 and TRBJ2-7, with 9 junctional bases fitting TRBD2. This TCR was sampled from an adult with an advanced solid tumor such as melanoma, head and neck, liver or kidney cancer. The material sequenced was CD4+ or CD8+ T cells sorted from blood, taken in a trial of the OX40 agonist ivuxolimab. This receptor carries the CDR3 CASSLRGGDYEQYF. In nucleotides, the sequence is TGTGCCAGCAGCCTTCGCGGGGGGGACTACGAGCAGTACTTC.